These 28 T cell receptor beta chains share one sample of origin, sequenced in a study of blood T cell repertoires in COVID-19. Data came from immunoSEQ multiplex PCR; TCRdb stores just in-frame clones and leaves some out. The data show almost 100,000 clones, with roughly 86% seen just once and over 9% held by the top ten. Sequencing was carried out using peripheral blood. These receptors were taken from a man aged 50-60 years with acute or convalescent COVID-19.

V and J are TRBV7-9 and TRBJ2-1; the match to TRBD2 covers 8 bases. From germline, CDR1 is SEHNR and CDR2 FQNEAQ (reference sequence). J lost 0 bases, V lost 6 bases, and 7 bases had no gene match. The length of the CDR3 is 16 residues. CDR3 DNA: TGTGCCAGCAGACTAACTAGCGGTAGCTCCTACAATGAGCAGTTCTTC. It encodes CASRLTSGSSYNEQFF. Based on the CDR3 plus reference TRBV7-9 and TRBJ2-1, the full variable domain is DTGVSQNPRHKITKRGQNVTFRCDPISEHNRLYWYRQTLGQGPEFLTYFQNEAQLEKSRLLSDRFSAERPKGSFSTLEIQRTEQGDSAMYLCASRLTSGSSYNEQFFGPGTRLTVL.

This chain links TRBV7-2 with TRBJ2-1; D might be TRBD2 (5 bases). The CDR3 spans 13 residues. From germline, CDR1 is SGHTA and CDR2 FQGNSA. Deletions cut 4 bases from V and 12 bases from J, with 16 bases between. CDR3 amino acids: CASSSGSTVGQFF. CDR3 sequence (DNA): TGTGCCAGCAGCTCTGGGAGCACCGTGGGGCAGTTCTTC.

The chain uses TRBV7-9 and TRBJ2-1; 9 nucleotides match TRBD1. The germline V gene has CDR1 SEHNR and CDR2 FQNEAQ (reference sequence). This CDR3 is built from 15 residues. The J segment lost 4 bases and the V segment lost 4 bases, leaving 5 bases of the junction unmatched. The CDR3 sequence: CASSSSGQGYNEQFF. CDR3 in DNA: TGTGCCAGCAGCTCTTCCGGACAGGGGTACAATGAGCAGTTCTTC.

The rearrangement links TRBV27 to TRBJ2-1, with D perhaps matching TRBD1 (6 bases). The CDR3 runs 21 residues. The germline V and J ends were trimmed by 3 bases and 8 bases, with 35 bases remaining between them. Germline V lookup: CDR1 MNHEY, CDR2 SMNVEV (reference sequence). Here the CDR3 DNA reads TGTGCCAGCAGTTTCCGACCCGCCAGGGGATCGTCCTTACTTACAATGGATGAGCAGTTCTTC. Residues: CASSFRPARGSSLLTMDEQFF.

CDR3 nucleotide sequence: TGTGCCAGCAGCGCCAAGGGGTCCACTGAAGCTTTCTTT. It specifies CASSAKGSTEAFF. The chain couples TRBV7-9 to TRBJ1-1; D perhaps matches TRBD1 (5 bases). V shed 5 bases and J shed 4 bases, with 11 bases lying between them. Per the germline V gene, CDR1 is SEHNR and CDR2 is FQNEAQ (reference sequence). The length of the CDR3 is 13 residues. Drawing the rest from reference TRBV7-9 and TRBJ1-1, the complete variable domain is DTGVSQNPRHKITKRGQNVTFRCDPISEHNRLYWYRQTLGQGPEFLTYFQNEAQLEKSRLLSDRFSAERPKGSFSTLEIQRTEQGDSAMYLCASSAKGSTEAFFGQGTRLTVV.

This chain links TRBV11-1 with TRBJ1-6; TRBD1 matches 7 bases. V shed 5 bases, J shed 10 bases, and the junction held 8 bases outside the gene matches. The CDR3 length is 14 residues. Germline V gives CDR1 SGHAT, CDR2 FQDESV (reference sequence). The CDR3 here is CASSAPRQGSPLHF. The CDR3 nucleotides are TGTGCCAGCAGCGCGCCGCGACAGGGATCACCCCTCCACTTT.

J is TRBJ2-7 and V is TRBV7-9, with D tentatively TRBD1 (6 bases). Deletions cut 5 bases from V and 2 bases from J, with 10 bases between. The CDR3 totals 13 residues. Germline V gene data show CDR1 as SEHNR and CDR2 as FQNEAQ (reference sequence). CDR3 bases: TGTGCCAGCAGCGATTGGACAGCCTACGAGCAGTACTTC. Its translation: CASSDWTAYEQYF.

The V gene is TRBV25-1, the J gene TRBJ1-4, with TRBD1 matching over 8 bases. Trimming cost V 3 bases and J 7 bases; bases outside gene matches: 7. CDR3 length: 15 amino acids. Germline loops: CDR1 MGHDK, CDR2 SYGVNS. The chain's CDR3 is CASSEPGQASEKLFF. The CDR3 DNA is TGTGCCAGCAGTGAGCCGGGACAGGCTAGTGAAAAACTGTTTTTT. Using reference TRBV25-1 and TRBJ1-4 for the parts outside the CDR3, the full variable domain is EADIYQTPRYLVIGTGKKITLECSQTMGHDKMYWYQQDPGMELHLIHYSYGVNSTEKGDLSSESTVSRIRTEHFPLTLESARPSHTSQYLCASSEPGQASEKLFFGSGTQLSVL.

The V and J genes are TRBV2 and TRBJ1-2, with D perhaps matching TRBD1 (6 bases). V lost 9 bases to trimming and J lost 8 bases, with 16 bases between them. This CDR3 comprises 12 residues. Looked up from germline, CDR1 is SNHLY and CDR2 is FYNNEI. The CDR3 is CASHLSGQGYTF. For the CDR3, the DNA is TGTGCCAGTCACCTGAGTGGACAGGGCTACACCTTC.

V gene TRBV18 combines with J gene TRBJ2-2; D might be TRBD1 (5 bases). This CDR3 has 15 amino acids. The V end was cut by 0 bases, the J end by 4 bases, with 9 bases between. Germline V CDR1 and CDR2: KGHSH, LQKENI. CDR3 sequence reads: CASSPPGRITGELFF. CDR3 coding DNA: TGTGCCAGCTCACCACCGGGGCGGATCACCGGGGAGCTGTTTTTT.

The chain employs TRBV19 and TRBJ1-5, with D possibly matching TRBD1 (6 bases). The V and J ends lost 3 bases and 2 bases respectively, with 11 bases between them. Germline loops: CDR1 LNHDA, CDR2 SQIVND (reference sequence). CDR3 length: 15 residues. The DNA of the CDR3 is TGTGCCAGTAGTATCGGGCAGGGGCGCAATCAGCCCCAGCATTTT. This codes for CASSIGQGRNQPQHF.

The rearrangement uses TRBV11-3 and TRBJ1-1, with 7 bases fitting TRBD1. Losses at the gene ends were 5 bases for V and 4 bases for J; bases not matched to a gene: 7. This CDR3 spans 14 amino acids. Germline CDR1 is SGHNT and CDR2 is YENEEA. The CDR3, as DNA: TGTGCCAGCAGCCTGGGACAGTCGGCCACTGAAGCTTTCTTT. Amino acids: CASSLGQSATEAFF.

This chain connects TRBV3-1 (or the pseudogene TRBV3-2) to TRBJ2-3; 7 positions match TRBD2. The germline gives CDR1 LGHDT, CDR2 YNNKEL (reference sequence). Trimming cost V 4 bases and J 1 base; bases outside gene matches: 11. CDR3 length: 17 amino acids. The DNA of the CDR3 is TGTGCCAGCAGCCCTTACCTGGGGCTAGCGGGCACAGATACGCAGTATTTT. It encodes CASSPYLGLAGTDTQYF.

The chain employs TRBV6-5 and TRBJ1-1; 7 nucleotides line up with TRBD1. Germline assignment: CDR1 MNHEY and CDR2 SVGAGI. The CDR3 is 14 residues long. V trimming: 6 bases; J trimming: 2 bases; junction bases outside the gene matches: 6. The DNA of the CDR3 is TGTGCCAGCAGGCGGAACAGGGGAAACACTGAAGCTTTCTTT. Encoded protein: CASRRNRGNTEAFF.

The chain joins TRBV4-1 to TRBJ2-1; TRBD1 might be the D (6 bases). The ends were cut back, 4 bases at V and 6 bases at J, with 28 bases in the middle. The CDR3 has 19 amino acids. Germline lookup yields CDR1 MGHRA and CDR2 YSYEKL. CDR3 nucleotide sequence: TGCGCCAGCAGCCCAGGGGTCCCCCCCCCACTACTACAGATCAATGAGCAGTTCTTC. It is translated as CASSPGVPPPLLQINEQFF.

The rearrangement joins TRBV3-1 (or the pseudogene TRBV3-2) to TRBJ2-3; 10 bases are shared with TRBD2. The CDR3 runs 15 residues. Germline V gene data show CDR1 as LGHDT and CDR2 as YNNKEL (reference sequence). V shed 0 bases and J 10 bases; nucleotides not matched to a gene: 7. CDR3 sequence: CASSQDHQREGSQYF. The CDR3 nucleotides are TGTGCCAGCAGCCAAGATCACCAGCGGGAGGGCTCGCAGTATTTT.

The rearrangement uses TRBV30 and TRBJ2-1; 7 bases match TRBD2. CDR3 length: 16 residues. Germline assignment: CDR1 GTSNPN and CDR2 SVGIG (reference sequence). The trim removed 2 bases at V and 7 bases at J, leaving 14 bases unmatched. The chain's CDR3 is CAWSLTSSGKWNEQFF. For the CDR3, the DNA is TGTGCCTGGAGTCTTACTAGCAGCGGGAAATGGAATGAGCAGTTCTTC.

This clone came up a few times. This chain uses TRBV18 with TRBJ2-5, with D uncertain. The length of the CDR3 is 15 residues. Per the germline V gene, CDR1 is KGHSH and CDR2 is LQKENI. Deletions cut 0 bases from V and 1 base from J, with 9 bases between. The CDR3 DNA reads TGTGCCAGCTCACCACCTGTAACAACCCAAGAGACCCAGTACTTC. This translates into CASSPPVTTQETQYF.

The V and J genes are TRBV4-1 and TRBJ1-5, with D unclear. Trimming removed 4 bases at V and 0 bases at J, with 10 bases between. CDR3 size: 15 residues. CDR1 and CDR2 (germline): MGHRA, YSYEKL. The CDR3 DNA follows: TGCGCCAGCAGCCCCCAGGCGGGTAGCAATCAGCCCCAGCATTTT. Translated, it gives CASSPQAGSNQPQHF.

This clone turned up a few times. The V call is TRBV12-1, the J call TRBJ2-7; the table's D call TRBD2 went unverified against the DNA. TRBV12-1 is reported as a pseudogene. The CDR3 covers 18 residues. As DNA, the CDR3 is TGTGCCAGCAGCTTCGTCAGGACTAGCGGGAGGAGCTCCTACGAGCAGTACTTC. It is translated as CASSFVRTSGRSSYEQYF.

V gene TRBV5-1 combines with J gene TRBJ2-1; 11 bases are shared with TRBD2. Trimming at V came to 2 bases and at J to 0 bases, leaving 7 bases not matched to a gene. Germline V gene sequence: CDR1 SGHRS, CDR2 YFSETQ. This CDR3 region has 18 residues. The CDR3 here is CASSFGTSGSSSYNEQFF. Written as DNA, the CDR3 is TGCGCCAGCAGCTTCGGGACTAGCGGTTCGAGCTCCTACAATGAGCAGTTCTTC.

V and J are TRBV19 and TRBJ2-4, with D maybe TRBD2 (6 bases). Germline V gives CDR1 LNHDA, CDR2 SQIVND (reference sequence). Trimming took off 7 bases at V and 2 bases at J, with 18 bases between the two ends. The CDR3 is 16 amino acids. The CDR3 DNA reads as TGTGCCAGTACCGAGGAAGGAGGGATTACCAAAAACATTCAGTACTTC. Amino acids: CASTEEGGITKNIQYF.

In this sample, this clone turned up a few times. DNA of the CDR3: TGCGCCAGCAGCTTCCAGGGGAGGGCCTACAATGAGCAGTTCTTC. Encoded protein: CASSFQGRAYNEQFF. The chain employs TRBV5-1 and TRBJ2-1; D perhaps matches TRBD2 (7 bases). The V gene lost 2 bases and the J gene lost 2 bases, with 11 bases spanning the gap. The CDR3 length is 15 residues. CDR1 and CDR2 (germline): SGHRS, YFSETQ.

The chain links TRBV18 to TRBJ2-1; 8 bases map to TRBD2. Germline trimming cut 2 bases from V and 4 bases from J; bases unmatched to any gene: 10. The CDR3 loop spans 17 amino acids. In germline, CDR1 is KGHSH, CDR2 LQKENI. The CDR3 spells CASSPINPASGYNEQFF. The CDR3 DNA follows: TGTGCCAGCTCACCAATTAATCCGGCTAGCGGGTACAATGAGCAGTTCTTC.

The chain is built from TRBV25-1 and TRBJ2-5; 7 bases are shared with TRBD1. The V gene end was trimmed by 5 bases and the J gene end by 2 bases; junction bases not matched to a gene: 5. Germline values: CDR1 MGHDK, CDR2 SYGVNS. The CDR3 loop spans 14 amino acids. The DNA for the CDR3 is TGTGCCAGCAGTCGCCAACAGGGGCAAGAGACCCAGTACTTC. This codes for CASSRQQGQETQYF.

This clone was seen once. The chain has TRBV18 and TRBJ2-1, with 10 bases lining up with TRBD2. Per germline, CDR1 KGHSH and CDR2 LQKENI. Losses at the gene ends were 0 bases for V and 6 bases for J; bases not matched to a gene: 2. CDR3 length equals 15 residues. CDR3 DNA: TGTGCCAGCTCACCACCCAGCGGGAGGGCCAATGAGCAGTTCTTC. Its protein product is CASSPPSGRANEQFF.

A note on this clone: The sample carries other DNA sequences with the same CDR3. The chain uses TRBV18 and TRBJ2-7; possible D gene TRBD1, 6 bases. Trimming pared 3 bases from V and 1 base from J, leaving 7 bases between. This CDR3 spans 13 amino acids. From germline, CDR1 is KGHSH and CDR2 LQKENI. CDR3 amino acids: CASSPGQSYEQYF. DNA of the CDR3: TGTGCCAGCTCACCCGGACAGTCCTACGAGCAGTACTTC.

The rearrangement joins TRBV6-5 to TRBJ2-2, with D possibly being TRBD2 (6 bases). Looked up from germline, CDR1 is MNHEY and CDR2 is SVGAGI. This CDR3 region has 14 residues. Trimming left V 10 bases short and J 3 bases short, with 15 bases between. The CDR3 sequence: CATIPGLYTGELFF. CDR3 nucleotides: TGTGCCACTATTCCGGGACTCTACACCGGGGAGCTGTTTTTT.